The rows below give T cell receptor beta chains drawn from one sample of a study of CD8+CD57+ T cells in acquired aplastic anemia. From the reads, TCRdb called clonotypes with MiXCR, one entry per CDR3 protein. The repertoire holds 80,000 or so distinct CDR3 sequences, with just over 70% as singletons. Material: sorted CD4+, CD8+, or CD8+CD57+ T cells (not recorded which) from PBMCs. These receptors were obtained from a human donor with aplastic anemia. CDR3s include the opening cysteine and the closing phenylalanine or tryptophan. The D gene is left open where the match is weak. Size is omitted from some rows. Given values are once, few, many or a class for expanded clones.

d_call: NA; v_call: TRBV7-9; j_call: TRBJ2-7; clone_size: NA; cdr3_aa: CASSLVVYEQYF; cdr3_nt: TGTGCCAGCAGCTTAGTCGTTTACGAGCAGTACTTC
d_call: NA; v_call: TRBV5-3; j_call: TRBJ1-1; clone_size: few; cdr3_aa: CASSLFSTNTEAFF; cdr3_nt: TGTGCCAGCAGCTTGTTCAGTACAAACACTGAAGCTTTCTTT
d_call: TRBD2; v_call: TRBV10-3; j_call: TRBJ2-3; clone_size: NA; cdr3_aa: CASSRGAGRSTDTQYF; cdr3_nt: TGTGCCAGCAGTCGGGGAGCGGGGCGTAGCACAGATACGCAGTATTTT
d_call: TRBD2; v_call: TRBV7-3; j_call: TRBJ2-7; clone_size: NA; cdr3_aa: CASSFSGEGEQYF; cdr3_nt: TGTGCCAGCAGCTTTAGCGGGGAAGGCGAGCAGTACTTC
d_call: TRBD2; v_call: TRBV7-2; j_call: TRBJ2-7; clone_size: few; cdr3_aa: CASSPSRERSYEQYF; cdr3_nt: TGTGCCAGCAGCCCCTCGCGGGAGAGGTCCTACGAGCAGTACTTC
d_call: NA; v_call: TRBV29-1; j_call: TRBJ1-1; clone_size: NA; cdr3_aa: CSFREGTEAFF; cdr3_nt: TGCAGCTTCAGGGAGGGCACTGAAGCTTTCTTT
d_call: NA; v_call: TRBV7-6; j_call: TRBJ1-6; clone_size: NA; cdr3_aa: CASSLAGRGRGSPLHF; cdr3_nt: TGTGCCAGCAGCTTAGCGGGCAGGGGAAGGGGATCACCCCTCCACTTT
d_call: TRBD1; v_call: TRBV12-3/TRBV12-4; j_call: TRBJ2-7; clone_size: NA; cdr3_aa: CASSSTGGARGEQYF; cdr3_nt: TGTGCCAGCAGTTCGACAGGGGGCGCAAGGGGCGAGCAGTACTTC
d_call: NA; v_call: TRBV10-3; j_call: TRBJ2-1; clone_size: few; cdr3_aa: CAISERQITYNEQFF; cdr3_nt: TGTGCCATCAGTGAACGGCAGATAACTTACAATGAGCAGTTCTTC
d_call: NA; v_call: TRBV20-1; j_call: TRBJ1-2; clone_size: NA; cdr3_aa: CSVEGLANYGYTF; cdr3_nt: TGCAGTGTAGAAGGACTTGCTAACTATGGCTACACCTTC
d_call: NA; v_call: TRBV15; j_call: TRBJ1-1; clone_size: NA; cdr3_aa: CATSRDLTVEAFF; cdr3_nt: TGTGCCACCAGCAGAGATCTTACGGTAGAAGCTTTCTTT
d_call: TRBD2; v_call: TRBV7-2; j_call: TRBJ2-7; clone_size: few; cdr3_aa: CASRLAGGYEQYF; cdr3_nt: TGTGCCAGCAGACTAGCGGGGGGGTACGAGCAGTACTTC
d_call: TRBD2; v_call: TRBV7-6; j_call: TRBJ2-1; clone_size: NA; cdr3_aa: CASSKLAVSYNEQFF; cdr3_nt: TGTGCCAGCAGCAAACTAGCGGTATCCTACAATGAGCAGTTCTTC
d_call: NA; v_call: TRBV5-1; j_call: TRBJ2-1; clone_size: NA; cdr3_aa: CASSLASALAGNEQFF; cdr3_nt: TGCGCCAGCAGCTTGGCCAGCGCCTTGGCTGGCAATGAGCAGTTCTTC
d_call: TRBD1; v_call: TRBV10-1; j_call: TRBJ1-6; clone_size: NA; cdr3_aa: CASRVDRGSSPLHF; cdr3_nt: TGCGCCAGCAGGGTGGACAGGGGAAGTTCACCCCTCCACTTT
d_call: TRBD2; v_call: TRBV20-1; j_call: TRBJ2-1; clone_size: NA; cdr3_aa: CSARDLSGSSYNEQFF; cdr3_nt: TGCAGTGCTAGAGATCTCAGCGGGAGCTCCTACAATGAGCAGTTCTTC
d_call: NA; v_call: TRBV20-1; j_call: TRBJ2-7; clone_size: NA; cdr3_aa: CSALAPGLSYEQYF; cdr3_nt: TGCAGTGCCCTAGCTCCGGGTCTCTCCTACGAGCAGTACTTC
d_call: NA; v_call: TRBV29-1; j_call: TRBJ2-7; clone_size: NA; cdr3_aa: CSVVEDLGYEQYF; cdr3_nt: TGCAGCGTTGTCGAGGACCTGGGATACGAGCAGTACTTC
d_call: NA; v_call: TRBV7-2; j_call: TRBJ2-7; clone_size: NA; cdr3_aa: CASSQGDGDSYEQYF; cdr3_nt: TGTGCCAGCAGCCAAGGGGACGGGGACTCCTACGAGCAGTACTTC
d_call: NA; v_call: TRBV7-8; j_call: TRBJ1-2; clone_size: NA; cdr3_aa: CASSFETGAGLGYTF; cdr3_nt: TGTGCCAGCAGCTTCGAGACGGGTGCAGGACTTGGCTACACCTTC
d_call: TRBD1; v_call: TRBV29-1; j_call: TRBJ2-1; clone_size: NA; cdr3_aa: CSAWTGNYNEQFF; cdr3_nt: TGCAGCGCCTGGACAGGAAACTACAATGAGCAGTTCTTC
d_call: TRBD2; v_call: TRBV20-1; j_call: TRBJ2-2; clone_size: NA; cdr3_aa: CSAGLAANTGELFF; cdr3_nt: TGCAGTGCTGGACTAGCGGCGAACACCGGGGAGCTGTTTTTT
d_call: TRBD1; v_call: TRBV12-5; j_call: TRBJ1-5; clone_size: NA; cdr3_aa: CASRDRDQPQHF; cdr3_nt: TGTGCTAGTCGGGACAGGGATCAGCCCCAGCATTTT
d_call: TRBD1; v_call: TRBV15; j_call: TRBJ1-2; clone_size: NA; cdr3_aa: CATSRDTTGDGYTF; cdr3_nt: TGTGCCACCAGCAGAGATACGACAGGGGATGGCTACACCTTC
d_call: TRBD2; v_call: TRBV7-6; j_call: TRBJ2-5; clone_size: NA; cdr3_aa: CASLVAGGKETQYF; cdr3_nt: TGTGCCAGCCTGGTAGCGGGGGGGAAAGAGACCCAGTACTTC
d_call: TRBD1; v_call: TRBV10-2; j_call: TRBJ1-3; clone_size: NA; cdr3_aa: CASKRTGELAGNTIYF; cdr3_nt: TGCGCCAGCAAGAGGACAGGGGAGTTGGCTGGAAACACCATATATTTT
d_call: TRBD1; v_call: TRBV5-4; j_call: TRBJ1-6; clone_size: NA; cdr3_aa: CASSLFEGASNSPLHF; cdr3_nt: TGTGCCAGCAGCTTGTTCGAGGGGGCGTCTAATTCACCCCTCCACTTT
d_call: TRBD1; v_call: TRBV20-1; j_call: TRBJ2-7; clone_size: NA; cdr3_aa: CSAWTGTSYEQYF; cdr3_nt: TGCAGTGCTTGGACAGGTACTTCCTACGAGCAGTACTTC
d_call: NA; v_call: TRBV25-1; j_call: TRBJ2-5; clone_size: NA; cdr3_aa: CASSDSLQETQYF; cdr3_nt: TGTGCCAGCAGTGACAGTCTCCAAGAGACCCAGTACTTC
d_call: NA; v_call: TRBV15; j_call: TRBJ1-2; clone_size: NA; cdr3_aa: CATSRDHGSGYTF; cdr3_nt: TGTGCCACCAGCAGAGATCATGGGTCTGGCTACACCTTC
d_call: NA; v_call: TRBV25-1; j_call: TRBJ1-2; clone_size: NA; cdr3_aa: CASSGRLRGVHGYTF; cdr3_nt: TGTGCCAGCAGTGGTCGACTGCGGGGAGTTCATGGCTACACCTTC
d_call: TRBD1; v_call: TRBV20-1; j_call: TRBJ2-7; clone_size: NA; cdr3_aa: CSARRTGVEQYF; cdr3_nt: TGCAGTGCTAGGAGGACAGGGGTGGAGCAGTACTTC
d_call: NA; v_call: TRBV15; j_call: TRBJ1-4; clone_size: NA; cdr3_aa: CATRAGNEKLFF; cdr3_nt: TGTGCCACCAGGGCAGGTAATGAAAAACTGTTTTTT
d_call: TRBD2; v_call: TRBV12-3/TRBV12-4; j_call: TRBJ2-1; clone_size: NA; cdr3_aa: CASSGGSGMENEQFF; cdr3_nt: TGTGCCAGCAGTGGGGGTAGCGGGATGGAAAATGAGCAGTTCTTC
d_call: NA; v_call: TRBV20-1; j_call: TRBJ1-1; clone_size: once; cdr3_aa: CSARSGSSRTEAFF; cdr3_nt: TGCAGTGCTAGATCAGGGTCTTCCCGCACTGAAGCTTTCTTT
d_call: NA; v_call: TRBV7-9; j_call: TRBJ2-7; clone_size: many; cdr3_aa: CASSPSREQYF; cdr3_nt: TGTGCCAGCAGCCCCTCGAGGGAGCAGTACTTC
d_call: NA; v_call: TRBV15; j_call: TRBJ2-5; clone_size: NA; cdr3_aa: CATTLGGEQETQYF; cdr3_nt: TGTGCCACCACCCTGGGCGGGGAACAAGAGACCCAGTACTTC
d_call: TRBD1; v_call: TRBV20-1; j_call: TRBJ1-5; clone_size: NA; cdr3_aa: CSAARQGLSGNQPQHF; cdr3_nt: TGCAGTGCTGCTAGACAGGGGTTAAGTGGCAATCAGCCCCAGCATTTT
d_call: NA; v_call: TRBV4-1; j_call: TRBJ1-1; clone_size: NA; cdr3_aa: CASSQDSATGNTEAFF; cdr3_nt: TGCGCCAGCAGCCAAGATTCTGCGACAGGGAACACTGAAGCTTTCTTT
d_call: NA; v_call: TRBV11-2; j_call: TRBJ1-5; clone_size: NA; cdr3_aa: CASSLDFRKGHGNQPQHF; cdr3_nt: TGTGCCAGCAGCTTAGACTTTAGGAAAGGGCATGGCAATCAGCCCCAGCATTTT
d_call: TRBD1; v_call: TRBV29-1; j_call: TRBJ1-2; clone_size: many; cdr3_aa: CSVGTGEGNYGYTF; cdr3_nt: TGCAGCGTTGGTACAGGGGAAGGTAACTATGGCTACACCTTC
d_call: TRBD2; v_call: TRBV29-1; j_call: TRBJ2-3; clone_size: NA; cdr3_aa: CSVEGTIFFGTQYF; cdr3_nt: TGCAGCGTGGAGGGGACTATATTTTTTGGTACGCAGTATTTT
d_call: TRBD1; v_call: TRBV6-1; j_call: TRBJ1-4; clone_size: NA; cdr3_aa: CASRVGDSTNEKLFF; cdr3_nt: TGTGCCAGCAGGGTAGGGGACAGCACTAATGAAAAACTGTTTTTT
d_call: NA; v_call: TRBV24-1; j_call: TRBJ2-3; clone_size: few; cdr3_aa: CATSDSYTDTQYF; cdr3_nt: TGTGCCACCAGTGATTCGTACACAGATACGCAGTATTTT
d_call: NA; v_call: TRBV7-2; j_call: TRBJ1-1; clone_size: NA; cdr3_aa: CASSPKVGMNTEAFF; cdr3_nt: TGTGCCAGCAGCCCTAAGGTCGGTATGAACACTGAAGCTTTCTTT
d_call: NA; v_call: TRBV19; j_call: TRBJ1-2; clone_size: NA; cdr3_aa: CASSMLFTGLDYGYTF; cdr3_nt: TGTGCCAGTAGTATGCTCTTCACAGGGTTGGACTATGGCTACACCTTC
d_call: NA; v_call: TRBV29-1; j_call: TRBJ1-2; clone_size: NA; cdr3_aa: CSVDPPGINYGYTF; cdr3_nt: TGCAGCGTTGATCCCCCAGGGATTAACTATGGCTACACCTTC
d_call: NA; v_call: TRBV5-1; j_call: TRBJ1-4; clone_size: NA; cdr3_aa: CASSLRVQGRAEKLFF; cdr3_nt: TGCGCCAGCAGCTTGCGGGTTCAGGGGAGAGCGGAAAAACTGTTTTTT
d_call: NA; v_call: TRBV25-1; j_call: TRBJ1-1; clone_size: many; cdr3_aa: CASSVLGTEAFF; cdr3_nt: TGTGCCAGCAGTGTACTGGGCACTGAAGCTTTCTTT
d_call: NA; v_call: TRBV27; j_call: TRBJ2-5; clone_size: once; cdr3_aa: CASSLGVHQETQYF; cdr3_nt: TGTGCCAGCAGTTTAGGAGTTCATCAAGAGACCCAGTACTTC
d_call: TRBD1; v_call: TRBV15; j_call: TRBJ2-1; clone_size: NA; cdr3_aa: CATSRAGTVTIEQFF; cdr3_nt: TGTGCCACCAGCAGAGCTGGGACAGTGACCATCGAGCAGTTCTTC